This T cell receptor beta chain appears in the sequencing data of a study of T cell repertoires in ileal Crohn's disease. Across the whole study: About 37% were active smokers at surgery; median disease duration was approximately 8.5 years. Whole-study findings and limits: Within the first postoperative year, endoscopy came at median roughly seven months. Sorted CD8 T cells held more high-frequency clones than CD4.

Sequencing used immunoSEQ multiplex PCR; TCRdb keeps in-frame clones, though not all of them. The sample holds roughly 3,900 clones, roughly 78% seen once. On this clone itself: The antigen remains unidentified.

Time point specified: neoterminal ileum biopsy at postoperative endoscopy, about 6 months after surgery. With 5 bases removed from V and 2 bases from J, the gap between germline ends came to 12 bases. This CDR3 is built from 14 residues. Germline V CDR1 and CDR2: SEHNR, FQNEAQ (reference sequence). The receptor's source is an adult with Crohn's disease. The sample taken for sequencing was ileal tissue. The chain employs TRBV7-9 and TRBJ2-5; a weak D match, TRBD1 (6 bases). As DNA, the CDR3 is TGTGCCAGCAGCCTAACAGGGAGACAAGAGACCCAGTACTTC. Its protein product is CASSLTGRQETQYF.